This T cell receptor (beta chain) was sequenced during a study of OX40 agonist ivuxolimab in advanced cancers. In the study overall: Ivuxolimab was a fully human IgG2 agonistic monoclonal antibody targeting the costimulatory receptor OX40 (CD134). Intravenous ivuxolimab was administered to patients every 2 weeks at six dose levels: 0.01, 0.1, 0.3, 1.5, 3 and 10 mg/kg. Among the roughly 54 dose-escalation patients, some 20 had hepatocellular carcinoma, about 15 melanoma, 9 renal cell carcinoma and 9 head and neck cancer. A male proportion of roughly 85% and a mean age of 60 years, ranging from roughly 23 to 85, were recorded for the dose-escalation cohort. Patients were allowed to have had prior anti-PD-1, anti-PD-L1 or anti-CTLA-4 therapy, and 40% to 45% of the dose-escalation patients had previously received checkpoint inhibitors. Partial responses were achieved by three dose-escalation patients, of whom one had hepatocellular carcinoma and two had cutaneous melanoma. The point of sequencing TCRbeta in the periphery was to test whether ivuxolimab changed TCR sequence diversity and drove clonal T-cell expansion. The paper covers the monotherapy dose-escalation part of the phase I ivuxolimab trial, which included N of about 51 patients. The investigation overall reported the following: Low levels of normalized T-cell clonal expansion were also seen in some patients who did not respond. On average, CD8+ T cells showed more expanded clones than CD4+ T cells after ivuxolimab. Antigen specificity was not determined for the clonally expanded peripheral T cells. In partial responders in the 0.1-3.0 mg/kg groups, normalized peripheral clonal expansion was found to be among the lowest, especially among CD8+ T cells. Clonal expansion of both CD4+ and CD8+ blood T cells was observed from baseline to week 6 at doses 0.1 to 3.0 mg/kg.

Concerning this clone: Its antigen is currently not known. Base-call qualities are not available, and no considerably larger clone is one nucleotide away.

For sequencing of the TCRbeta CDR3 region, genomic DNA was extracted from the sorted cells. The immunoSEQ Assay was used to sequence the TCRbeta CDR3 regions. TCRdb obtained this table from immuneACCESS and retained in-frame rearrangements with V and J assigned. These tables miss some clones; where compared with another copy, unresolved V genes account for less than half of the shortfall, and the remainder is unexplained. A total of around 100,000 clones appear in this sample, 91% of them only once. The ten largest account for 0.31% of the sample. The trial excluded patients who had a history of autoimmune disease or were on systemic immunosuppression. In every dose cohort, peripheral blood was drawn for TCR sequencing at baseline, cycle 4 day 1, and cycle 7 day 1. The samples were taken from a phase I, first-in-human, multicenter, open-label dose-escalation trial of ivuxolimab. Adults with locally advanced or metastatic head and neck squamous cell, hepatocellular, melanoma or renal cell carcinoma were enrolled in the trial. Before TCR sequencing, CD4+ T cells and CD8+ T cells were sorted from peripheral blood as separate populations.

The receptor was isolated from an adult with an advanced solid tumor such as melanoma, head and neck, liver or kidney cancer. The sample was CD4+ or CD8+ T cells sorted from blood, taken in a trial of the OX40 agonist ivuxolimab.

The sequenced DNA: TGTGCCAGCAGTTTATCATACCTAACCCCTTTCACCGGGGAGCTGTTTTTT. Its product reads: CASSLSYLTPFTGELFF. The chain employs TRBV27 and TRBJ2-2, with no reliable assignment of the D segment. Spanning cysteine to phenylalanine, the CDR3 consists of 17 amino acids. Kept here is only the CDR3 DNA, which spans 51 bases and is read in frame from base 1. CDR1 and CDR2 are drawn from the germline V gene (reference sequence): MNHEY, SMNVEV. V is reduced by 0 bases and J by 4 bases, leaving a spacing of 15 bases between them.